This T cell receptor beta chain was observed in a study of T cell responses to AZD1222 COVID-19 vaccine. Looked up from germline, CDR1 is SGHAT and CDR2 is FQNNGV. The ends were cut back, 3 bases at V and 4 bases at J, with 12 bases in the middle. This CDR3 comprises 14 residues. TCRdb's table, derived via immunoSEQ multiplex PCR, lists solely in-frame clones and lacks some. This sample has fewer than 130,000 clones, with around 95% found just once. The source was peripheral blood, collected on day 0 of AZD1222 vaccination. This chain uses TRBV11-2 with TRBJ1-1; D ambiguous. This clonotype was obtained from an adult in good health. CDR3 loop: CASSFEGGGTEAFF. The CDR3 region has the DNA TGTGCCAGCAGCTTCGAGGGAGGTGGCACTGAAGCTTTCTTT.